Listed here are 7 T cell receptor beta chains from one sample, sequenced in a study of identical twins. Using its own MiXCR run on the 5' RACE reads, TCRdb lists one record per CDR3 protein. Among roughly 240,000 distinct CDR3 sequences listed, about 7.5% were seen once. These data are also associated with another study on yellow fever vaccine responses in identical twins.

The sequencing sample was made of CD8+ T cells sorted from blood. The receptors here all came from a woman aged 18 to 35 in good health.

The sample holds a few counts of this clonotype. The CDR3 here is CASRTSGMNEQFF. In nucleotides, the CDR3 is TGTGCCAGCCGGACTAGCGGGATGAATGAGCAGTTCTTC. The chain links TRBV27 to TRBJ2-1; TRBD2 agrees at 12 bases. Germline CDR1 MNHEY, CDR2 SMNVEV (reference sequence). J was trimmed by 7 bases and V by 8 bases; bases with no gene match: 3. CDR3 length: 13 amino acids.

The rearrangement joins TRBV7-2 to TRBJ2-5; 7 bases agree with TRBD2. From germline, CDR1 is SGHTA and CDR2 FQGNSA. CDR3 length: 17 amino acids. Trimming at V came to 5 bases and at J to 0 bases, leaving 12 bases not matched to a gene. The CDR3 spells CASSRREWRGYQETQYF. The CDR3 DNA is TGTGCCAGCAGCCGGCGAGAGTGGCGGGGGTACCAAGAGACCCAGTACTTC.

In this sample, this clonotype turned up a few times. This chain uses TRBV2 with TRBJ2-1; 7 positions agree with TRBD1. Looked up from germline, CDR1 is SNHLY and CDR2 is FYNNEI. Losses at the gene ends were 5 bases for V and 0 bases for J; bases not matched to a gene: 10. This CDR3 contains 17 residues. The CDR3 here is CASSRGPRDSSYNEQFF. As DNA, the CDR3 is TGTGCCAGCAGTCGAGGACCACGGGACAGCTCCTACAATGAGCAGTTCTTC.

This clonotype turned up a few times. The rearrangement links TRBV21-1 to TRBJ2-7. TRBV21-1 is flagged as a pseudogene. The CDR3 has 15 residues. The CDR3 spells CASSKAYGSSGEQYV. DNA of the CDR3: TGTGCCAGCAGCAAAGCGTACGGTTCCTCTGGAGAGCAGTACGTC.

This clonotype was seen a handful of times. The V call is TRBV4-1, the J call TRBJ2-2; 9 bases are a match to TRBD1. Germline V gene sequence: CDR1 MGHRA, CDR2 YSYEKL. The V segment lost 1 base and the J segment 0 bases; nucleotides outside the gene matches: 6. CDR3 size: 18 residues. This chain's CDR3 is CASSQGFRTGANTGELFF. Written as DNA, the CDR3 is TGCGCCAGCAGCCAAGGTTTCCGGACAGGGGCGAACACCGGGGAGCTGTTTTTT.

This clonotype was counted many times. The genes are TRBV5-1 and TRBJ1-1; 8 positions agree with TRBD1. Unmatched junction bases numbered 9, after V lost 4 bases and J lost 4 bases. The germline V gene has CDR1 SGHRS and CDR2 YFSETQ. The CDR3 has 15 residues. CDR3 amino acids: CASSPWTGIGTEAFF. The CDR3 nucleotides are TGCGCCAGCAGCCCCTGGACAGGGATAGGCACTGAAGCTTTCTTT.

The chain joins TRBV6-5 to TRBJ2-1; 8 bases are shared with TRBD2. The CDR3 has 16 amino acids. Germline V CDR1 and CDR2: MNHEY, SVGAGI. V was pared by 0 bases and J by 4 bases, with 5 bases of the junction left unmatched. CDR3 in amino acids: CASSYSMPGGYNEQFF. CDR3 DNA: TGTGCCAGCAGTTACTCGATGCCGGGGGGGTACAATGAGCAGTTCTTC.